This TCR beta chain was sequenced during a study of blood T cell repertoires in COVID-19. Turning to the study itself: Italy, Spain and the United States were the sources of the convalescent and acute COVID-19 samples. PBMCs, B-cell-depleted T cells, or T cells were the source of the cDNA or gDNA that made up the material.

Produced via immunoSEQ multiplex PCR; TCRdb's table is partial and in-frame only. This sample has about 140,000 clones, with approximately 91% found just once. This receptor was taken from a man in his forties or fifties with active or convalescent COVID-19. The sample taken for sequencing was peripheral blood.

CDR3 in DNA: TGTGCCAGCTCACGGACTAGCGGGAGTGTCGATGAGCAGTTCTTC. Protein sequence: CASSRTSGSVDEQFF. The chain carries TRBV18 and TRBJ2-1; TRBD2 matches 13 bases. The CDR3 contains 15 residues. Germline CDR1 KGHSH, CDR2 LQKENI. Trimming cost V 4 bases and J 8 bases; bases outside gene matches: 5. Using reference TRBV18 and TRBJ2-1 for the parts outside the CDR3, the full variable domain is NAGVMQNPRHLVRRRGQEARLRCSPMKGHSHVYWYRQLPEEGLKFMVYLQKENIIDESGMPKERFSAEFPKEGPSILRIQQVVRGDSAAYFCASSRTSGSVDEQFFGPGTRLTVL.